This TCR beta chain was identified in a study of early T cells in non-severe SARS-CoV-2 infection. The overall study: Unsorted whole blood bulk RNA was sequenced, with unpaired chains. Study outcomes and limitations: In VDJdb matching, anti-spike CD8 responses were favored while private and CD4 specificities went missing.

The TCR library protocol attached unique molecular identifiers to the individual cDNA molecules. TCRdb reprocessed the 5' RACE reads via MiXCR and lists one record per CDR3 protein. The sample holds approximately 98,000 distinct CDR3 sequences, 12% seen once. This clonotype was seen ten or more times. The target antigen is unknown. Deletions cut 5 bases from V and 8 bases from J, with 13 bases between. The CDR3 spans 13 residues. Germline V CDR1 and CDR2: PRHDT, FYEKMQ (reference sequence). This chain joins TRBV13 and TRBJ2-1; tentative D call: TRBD2 (5 bases). This receptor was obtained from an adult who was a healthcare worker with PCR-confirmed SARS-CoV-2 infection or an uninfected control (not recorded which). The sequenced sample was whole blood. The CDR3 DNA reads as TGTGCCAGCAGCCTACCTAGCTTCCATGAGCAGTTCTTC. It encodes CASSLPSFHEQFF.